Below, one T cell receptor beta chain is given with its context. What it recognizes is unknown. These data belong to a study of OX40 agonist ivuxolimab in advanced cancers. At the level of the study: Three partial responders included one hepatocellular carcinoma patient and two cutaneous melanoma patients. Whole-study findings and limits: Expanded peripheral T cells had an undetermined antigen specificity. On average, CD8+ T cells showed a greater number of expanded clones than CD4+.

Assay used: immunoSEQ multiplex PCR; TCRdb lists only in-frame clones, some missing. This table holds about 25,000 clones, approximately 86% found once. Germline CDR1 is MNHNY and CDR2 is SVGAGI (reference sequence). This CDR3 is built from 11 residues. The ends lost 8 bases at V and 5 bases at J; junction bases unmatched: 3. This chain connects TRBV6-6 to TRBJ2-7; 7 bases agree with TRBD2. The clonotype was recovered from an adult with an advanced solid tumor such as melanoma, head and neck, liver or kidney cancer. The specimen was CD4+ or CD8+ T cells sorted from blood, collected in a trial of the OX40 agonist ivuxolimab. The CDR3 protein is CASLAGDEQYF. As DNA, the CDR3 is TGTGCCAGCCTGGCGGGGGACGAGCAGTACTTC.